This passage covers 28 T cell receptor beta chains from one sample sequenced in a study of T cells after yellow fever vaccination. One entry per CDR3 protein results from TCRdb running MiXCR on the 5' RACE reads. The sample holds 550,000 to 750,000 distinct CDR3 sequences; less than 15% are singletons and the top ten take 11% to 15%. Material: PBMCs, obtained on the day of the yellow fever booster vaccination. The receptors were sampled from a man between 25 and 39 years old who received the YFV17D yellow fever vaccine.

This clonotype was seen more than once but under ten times. The V and J genes are TRBV7-9 and TRBJ2-7; 7 nucleotides align to TRBD2. CDR3 length equals 13 residues. Trimming removed 1 base from V and 6 bases from J; junction bases left unmatched: 3. Germline V gene lookup returns CDR1 SEHNR and CDR2 FQNEAQ (reference sequence). CDR3 DNA sequence: TGTGCCAGCAGCTTAGGCCGGGAGGTCGAGCAGTACTTC. Encoded protein: CASSLGREVEQYF.

The chain combines TRBV27 with TRBJ2-3; 9 bases agree with TRBD2. Germline trimming cut 2 bases from V and 2 bases from J; bases unmatched to any gene: 14. Looked up from germline, CDR1 is MNHEY and CDR2 is SMNVEV (reference sequence). The CDR3 contains 19 residues. CDR3 in amino acids: CASSLVTPFSGSPTDTQYF. The CDR3, as DNA: TGTGCCAGCAGTTTAGTTACCCCTTTTAGCGGGAGCCCCACAGATACGCAGTATTTT.

J is TRBJ2-3 and V is TRBV19; 8 bases line up with TRBD2. The CDR3 consists of 15 residues. V lost 4 bases and J lost 2; bases outside the gene matches: 5. Germline values: CDR1 LNHDA, CDR2 SQIVND (reference sequence). In DNA form, the CDR3 reads TGTGCCAGTAGTAGCGGGAGGCCGAACACAGATACGCAGTATTTT. Its protein product is CASSSGRPNTDTQYF.

This rearrangement joins TRBV27 to TRBJ2-1, with D perhaps matching TRBD1 or TRBD2 (5 bases each). The V end was cut by 4 bases, the J end by 8 bases, with 21 bases between. The CDR3 contains 16 residues. In germline, CDR1 is MNHEY, CDR2 SMNVEV (reference sequence). The CDR3 protein is CASSYLGVHTWDEQFF. DNA for the CDR3: TGTGCCAGCAGTTATCTGGGGGTACATACATGGGATGAGCAGTTCTTC.

The chain carries TRBV9 and TRBJ1-5; maybe TRBD1 (5 bases). The CDR3 has 14 amino acids. Trimming took off 4 bases at V and 2 bases at J, with 10 bases between the two ends. Germline V gene sequence: CDR1 SGDLS, CDR2 YYNGEE. The CDR3, as DNA: TGTGCCAGCAGCCATCAGGGTGGCAATCAGCCCCAGCATTTT. Translated: CASSHQGGNQPQHF.

This clonotype was detected many times. V usage is TRBV20-1 and J usage is TRBJ2-5; D gene unclear. The V gene's germline CDR1 is DFQATT and CDR2 SNEGSKA (reference sequence). V gave up 1 base and J gave up 5 bases, with 14 bases separating them. CDR3 length equals 14 residues. The CDR3 DNA reads TGCAGTGCTAGAGCGGGCAACCTAGGGGAGACCCAGTACTTC. This codes for CSARAGNLGETQYF.

This clonotype occurred a few times. This chain links TRBV20-1 with TRBJ1-5; tentatively, D is TRBD1 (5 bases). The V end was cut by 6 bases, the J end by 7 bases, with 13 bases between. CDR3 size: 12 residues. CDR1 is DFQATT and CDR2 is SNEGSKA in the germline V gene (reference sequence). In DNA, the CDR3 is TGCAGTGCGGGGGGTTTGAAGCAGCCCCAGCATTTT. It encodes CSAGGLKQPQHF.

This clonotype showed up just a few times. The CDR3 here is CASSLASVDWSTDTQYF. Here the CDR3 DNA reads TGTGCCAGCAGCTTGGCTAGCGTGGATTGGAGCACAGATACGCAGTATTTT. This chain connects TRBV5-6 to TRBJ2-3; weak D call: TRBD2 (6 bases). Germline V gene lookup returns CDR1 SGHDT and CDR2 YYEEEE. V was pared by 0 bases and J by 0 bases, with 14 bases between. This CDR3 is built from 17 residues.

The rearrangement uses TRBV25-1 and TRBJ2-7; D call uncertain. The germline gives CDR1 MGHDK, CDR2 SYGVNS. The CDR3 totals 15 residues. Between the trimmed V and J ends, which lost 4 bases and 3 bases, there was a span of 16 bases. In DNA form, the CDR3 reads TGTGCCAGCAGTGGAGTGTCCCGCAGCCACTACGAGCAGTACTTC. Its protein is CASSGVSRSHYEQYF.

This clonotype was counted only a few times. This chain uses TRBV20-1 with TRBJ2-1, with 8 bases lining up with TRBD1. Germline CDR1 DFQATT, CDR2 SNEGSKA (reference sequence). V was pared by 3 bases and J by 5 bases, with 9 bases of the junction left unmatched. This CDR3 region has 15 residues. CDR3 nucleotide sequence: TGCAGTGCTAGGGGCGGGACAGGCCTAAACAATGAGCAGTTCTTC. Translating it yields CSARGGTGLNNEQFF.

This clonotype has just a few counts. Written as DNA, the CDR3 is TGTGCCAGCAGGGCAGCGGGAGGAAACCAGTTCTTC. Amino acid sequence: CASRAAGGNQFF. V and J are TRBV3-1 and TRBJ2-1; 9 positions match TRBD2. The V gene end was trimmed by 6 bases and the J gene end by 13 bases; junction bases not matched to a gene: 7. The CDR3 runs 12 residues. Germline V gene lookup returns CDR1 LGHDT and CDR2 YNNKEL (reference sequence).

This clonotype was picked up a small number of times. The rearrangement joins TRBV11-2 to TRBJ2-7, with D perhaps matching TRBD1 (5 bases). V lost 4 bases, J lost 2 bases, and 24 bases lay in between. The CDR3 contains 18 residues. Germline loops: CDR1 SGHAT, CDR2 FQNNGV. The CDR3 DNA is TGTGCCAGCAGCTCGCGAGCTCCGGCACAGGTGGAAACCTACGAGCAGTACTTC. The encoded protein is CASSSRAPAQVETYEQYF.

This clonotype has only a few counts. The DNA of the CDR3 is TGTGCCAGCAGCTTAAGACTTGGAAGGTATGAGCAGTTCTTC. The encoded protein is CASSLRLGRYEQFF. The chain has TRBV7-2 and TRBJ2-1; D not resolved. The germline V gene encodes CDR1 SGHTA and CDR2 FQGNSA. Trimming took off 2 bases at V and 8 bases at J, with 13 bases between the two ends. This CDR3 contains 14 residues.

This clonotype has more than one count but fewer than ten. This chain connects TRBV7-2 to TRBJ2-3; D unresolved. CDR3 size: 15 residues. Germline assignment: CDR1 SGHTA and CDR2 FQGNSA. The ends were cut back, 5 bases at V and 6 bases at J, with 18 bases in the middle. The CDR3 nucleotides are TGTGCCAGCAGCCCCATGGACCTTTTCCCGGATACGCAGTATTTT. This encodes CASSPMDLFPDTQYF.

The gene calls are TRBV19 and TRBJ2-5; D assignment may be TRBD1 or TRBD2 (6 bases each). CDR1 and CDR2 (germline): LNHDA, SQIVND (reference sequence). The CDR3 is made up of 14 amino acids. Trimming removed 5 bases from V and 3 bases from J, with 13 bases in between. This chain's CDR3 is CASSVYGGKETQYF. CDR3 coding DNA: TGTGCCAGTAGTGTTTACGGGGGCAAAGAGACCCAGTACTTC.

The chain carries TRBV6-1 and TRBJ2-5; 9 bases align to TRBD2. CDR1 and CDR2 (germline): MNHNS, SASEGT. V lost 6 bases and J lost 2; bases outside the gene matches: 10. The CDR3 extends over 16 amino acids. CDR3 residues: CASRPPLAGIQETQYF. CDR3 in DNA: TGTGCCAGCAGGCCGCCACTAGCGGGTATACAAGAGACCCAGTACTTC.

The J gene is TRBJ2-1, the V gene TRBV30; D is ambiguous. Looked up from germline, CDR1 is GTSNPN and CDR2 is SVGIG (reference sequence). V was clipped by 0 bases and J by 7 bases, with 7 bases between them. This CDR3 is 12 amino acids long. In DNA, the CDR3 is TGTGCCTGGAGTGTGGTGGGGAATGAGCAGTTCTTC. The encoded protein is CAWSVVGNEQFF.

Only a few counts were recorded for this clonotype. The J gene is TRBJ2-2, the V gene TRBV29-1, with 8 bases that match TRBD2. After removal of 1 base from V and 7 bases from J, the junction contained 8 bases not matched to a gene. The germline V gene encodes CDR1 SQVTM and CDR2 ANQGSEA. The CDR3 runs 15 residues. The CDR3 DNA is TGCAGCGTTGAAGTGGCGGGGACTAGGGTCGGGGAGCTGTTTTTT. Translating gives CSVEVAGTRVGELFF.

V and J are TRBV12-3 or TRBV12-4 and TRBJ2-5, with 7 bases lining up with TRBD2. The CDR3 has 14 amino acids. V lost 3 bases and J lost 3; bases outside the gene matches: 4. The CDR3 DNA reads TGTGCCAGCAGTTTGTGGCTAGCGGAAGAGACCCAGTACTTC. It is translated as CASSLWLAEETQYF.

The sample holds a few counts of this clonotype. The chain carries TRBV7-9 and TRBJ2-1, with 7 bases lining up with TRBD2. Trimming cost V 2 bases and J 5 bases; bases outside gene matches: 6. Germline lookup yields CDR1 SEHNR and CDR2 FQNEAQ (reference sequence). The CDR3 has 15 residues. The CDR3 reads CASSLSSGGNNEQFF. The DNA of the CDR3 is TGTGCCAGCAGCTTATCTTCGGGAGGAAACAATGAGCAGTTCTTC.

The gene calls are TRBV20-1 and TRBJ1-6, with TRBD1 matching 9 bases. CDR3 size: 16 residues. V lost 4 bases, J lost 7 bases, and 11 bases stayed unmatched. CDR1 is DFQATT and CDR2 is SNEGSKA in the germline V gene (reference sequence). The CDR3 loop is CSANPGQGMWNSPLHF. As DNA, the CDR3 is TGCAGTGCTAACCCCGGACAGGGGATGTGGAATTCACCCCTCCACTTT.

This clonotype has just a few counts. This sequence joins TRBV24-1 and TRBJ2-1, with 10 bases aligning to TRBD1. There are 17 residues in the CDR3. Germline V gives CDR1 KGHDR, CDR2 SFDVKD. Germline trimming cut 5 bases from V and 4 bases from J; bases unmatched to any gene: 10. The chain's CDR3 is CATSGKGQGSEYNEQFF. For the CDR3, the DNA is TGTGCCACCAGTGGTAAGGGACAGGGGAGTGAATACAATGAGCAGTTCTTC.

Regarding this clonotype: The junction shows a germline mismatch at one end, possibly a read error. The gene calls are TRBV27 and TRBJ2-7; 10 bases are a match to TRBD1. Germline-derived CDR1 and CDR2 are MNHEY and SMNVEV (reference sequence). CDR3 length: 14 amino acids. CDR3 sequence reads: CACSWGQGWNEQYF. The CDR3 DNA follows: TGTGCCTGCAGTTGGGGACAGGGGTGGAACGAGCAGTACTTC.

The V and J genes are TRBV7-2 and TRBJ1-1; D gene uncertain. Germline CDR1 reads SGHTA; CDR2 reads FQGNSA. V was pared by 3 bases and J by 2 bases, with 7 bases between. CDR3 length: 13 amino acids. The CDR3 DNA reads TGTGCCAGCAGCTTGTGGTTCAACACTGAAGCTTTCTTT. This translates into CASSLWFNTEAFF.

This clonotype was found many times. This chain joins TRBV7-2 and TRBJ2-7; D remains ambiguous. The CDR3 contains 11 residues. Germline V gene sequence: CDR1 SGHTA, CDR2 FQGNSA. V lost 5 bases to trimming and J lost 3 bases, with 5 bases between them. This CDR3 reads CASSRLYEQYF. The DNA of the CDR3 is TGTGCCAGCAGCCGCCTCTACGAGCAGTACTTC.

The chain links TRBV5-4 to TRBJ2-3; TRBD2 aligns across 10 bases. CDR3 length equals 13 residues. V lost 9 bases and J lost 4; bases outside the gene matches: 5. Germline V lookup: CDR1 SGHNT, CDR2 YYREEE (reference sequence). The CDR3 DNA sequence: TGTGCCACCCAGCGGGAGGGCGCAGATACGCAGTATTTT. It translates to CATQREGADTQYF.

The chain links TRBV20-1 to TRBJ2-3; 13 bases fit TRBD2. This CDR3 comprises 17 residues. Trimming at V came to 5 bases and at J to 4 bases, leaving 12 bases not matched to a gene. The germline gives CDR1 DFQATT, CDR2 SNEGSKA (reference sequence). CDR3 amino acids: CSAYERTSGRAADTQYF. CDR3 in DNA: TGCAGTGCTTACGAGCGAACTAGCGGGAGGGCCGCAGATACGCAGTATTTT.

The V call is TRBV7-2, the J call TRBJ2-1; 10 bases are a match to TRBD2. The CDR3 extends over 14 amino acids. J gave up 9 bases and V 8 bases, and 10 bases lay outside the gene matches. Germline V gene lookup returns CDR1 SGHTA and CDR2 FQGNSA. CDR3 loop: CASERGLAVGEQFF. CDR3 DNA: TGTGCCAGCGAGCGCGGACTAGCGGTGGGTGAGCAGTTCTTC.